Below, one TCR beta chain is given with its context. Specified time point: blood at routine non-recurrence follow-up after resection. No cells were sorted before sequencing. The whole RNA sequenced was extracted from tumor, nontumor lung or frozen PBMC. The entry originates in a study of spatial heterogeneity in lung cancer. Trimming stripped 3 bases from V and 0 bases from J, with 9 bases between. This CDR3 has 14 residues. The germline V gene encodes CDR1 DFQATT and CDR2 SNEGSKA (reference sequence). Each CDR3 protein is one row after TCRdb ran MiXCR on the 5' RACE reads. Here the sample spans some 120,000 distinct CDR3 sequences, about 12% being singletons.

The J gene is TRBJ2-1, the V gene TRBV20-1, with no clear D. Material: PBMCs, obtained at follow-up. This TCR came from a male donor with early-stage non-small cell lung cancer. The CDR3, as DNA: TGCAGTGCTAGCTCCTTAAGCTCCTACAATGAGCAGTTCTTC. Protein: CSASSLSSYNEQFF.